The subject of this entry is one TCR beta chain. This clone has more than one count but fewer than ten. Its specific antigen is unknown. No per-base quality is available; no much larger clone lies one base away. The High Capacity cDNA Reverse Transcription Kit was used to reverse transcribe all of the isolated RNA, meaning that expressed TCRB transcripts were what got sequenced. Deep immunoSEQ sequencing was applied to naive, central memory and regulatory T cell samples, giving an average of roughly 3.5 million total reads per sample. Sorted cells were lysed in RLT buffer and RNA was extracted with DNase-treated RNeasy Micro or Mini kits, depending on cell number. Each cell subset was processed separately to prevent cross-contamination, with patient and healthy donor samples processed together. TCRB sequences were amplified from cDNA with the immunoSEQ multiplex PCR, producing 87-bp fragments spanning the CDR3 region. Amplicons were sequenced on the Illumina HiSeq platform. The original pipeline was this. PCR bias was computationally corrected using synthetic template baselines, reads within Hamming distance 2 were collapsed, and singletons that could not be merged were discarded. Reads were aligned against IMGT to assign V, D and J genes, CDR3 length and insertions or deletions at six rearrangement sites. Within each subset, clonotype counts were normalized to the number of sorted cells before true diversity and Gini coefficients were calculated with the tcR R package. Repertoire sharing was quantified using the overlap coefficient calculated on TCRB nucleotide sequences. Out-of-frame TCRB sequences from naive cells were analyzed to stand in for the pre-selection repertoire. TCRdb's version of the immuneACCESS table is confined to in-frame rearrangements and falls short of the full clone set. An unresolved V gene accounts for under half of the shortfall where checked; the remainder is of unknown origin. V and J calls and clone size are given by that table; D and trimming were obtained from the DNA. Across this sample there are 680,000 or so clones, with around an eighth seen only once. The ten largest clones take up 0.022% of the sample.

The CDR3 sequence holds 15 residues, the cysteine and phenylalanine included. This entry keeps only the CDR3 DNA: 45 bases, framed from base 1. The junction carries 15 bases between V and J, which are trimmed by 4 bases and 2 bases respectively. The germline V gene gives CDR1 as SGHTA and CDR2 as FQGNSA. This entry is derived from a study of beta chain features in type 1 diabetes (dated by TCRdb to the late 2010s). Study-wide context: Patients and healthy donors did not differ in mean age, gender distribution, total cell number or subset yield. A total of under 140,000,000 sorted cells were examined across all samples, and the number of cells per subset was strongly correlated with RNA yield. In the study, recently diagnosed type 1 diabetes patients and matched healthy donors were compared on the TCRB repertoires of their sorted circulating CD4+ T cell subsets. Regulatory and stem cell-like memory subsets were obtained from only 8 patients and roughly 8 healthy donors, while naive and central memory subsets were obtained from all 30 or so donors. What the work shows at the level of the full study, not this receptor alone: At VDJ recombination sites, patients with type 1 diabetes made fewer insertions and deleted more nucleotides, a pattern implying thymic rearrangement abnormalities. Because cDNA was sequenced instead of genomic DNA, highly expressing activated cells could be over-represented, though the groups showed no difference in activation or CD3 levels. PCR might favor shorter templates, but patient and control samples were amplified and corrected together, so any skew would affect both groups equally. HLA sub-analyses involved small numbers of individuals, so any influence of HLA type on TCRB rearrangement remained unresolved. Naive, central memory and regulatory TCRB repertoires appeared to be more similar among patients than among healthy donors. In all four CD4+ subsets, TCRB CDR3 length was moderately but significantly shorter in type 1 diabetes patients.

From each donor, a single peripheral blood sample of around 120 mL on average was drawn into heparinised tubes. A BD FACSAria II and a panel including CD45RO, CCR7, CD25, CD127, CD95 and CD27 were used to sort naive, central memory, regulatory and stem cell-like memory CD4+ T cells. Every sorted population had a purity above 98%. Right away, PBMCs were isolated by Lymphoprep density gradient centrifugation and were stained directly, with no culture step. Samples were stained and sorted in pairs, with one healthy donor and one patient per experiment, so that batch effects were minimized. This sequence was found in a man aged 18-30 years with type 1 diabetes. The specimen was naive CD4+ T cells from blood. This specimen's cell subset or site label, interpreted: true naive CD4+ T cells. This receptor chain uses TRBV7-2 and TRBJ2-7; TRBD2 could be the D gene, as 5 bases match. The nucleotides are TGTGCCAGCAGCTCCTCTGCGGGTCTCACCTACGAGCAGTACTTC. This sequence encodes CASSSSAGLTYEQYF.